By share of the sample, the clone carrying this TCR beta chain is medium-sized. Antigen: not known. The data belong to a study of T cells in Graves' hyperthyroidism and ophthalmopathy. General study findings and limits: The blood repertoire included most of the expanded thyroid clonotypes above 0.001.

Germline values: CDR1 SEHNR, CDR2 FQNEAQ (reference sequence). The V gene lost 0 bases and the J gene lost 6 bases, with 8 bases spanning the gap. The CDR3 is 13 amino acids. The CDR3 regions of TCR beta were amplified from RNA transcripts. HTBI primers were the set used in a first-round RT-PCR of the TCR CDR3. TCRdb recomputed calls from the multiplex PCR reads with MiXCR, one row per CDR3 protein. The sample shows tens of thousands of distinct CDR3 sequences, just under 50% of them seen only once. Any patient presenting with uncontrolled infection, other autoimmune disease, pregnancy or lactation was left out.

The rearrangement joins TRBV7-9 to TRBJ1-2; D unresolved. Input material: blood. This clonotype was sampled from a woman aged 45-59 years with Graves' hyperthyroidism that later progressed to Graves' ophthalmopathy. The CDR3 DNA is TGTGCCAGCAGCTTAGCGAGGGATAATGGCTACACCTTC. It translates to CASSLARDNGYTF.